This passage covers 21 T cell receptor beta chains from one sample sequenced in a study of tumor T cells in aggressive B-cell lymphoma. Using immunoSEQ multiplex PCR, the repertoire was profiled, and TCRdb retains in-frame clones only, with some absent. The table lists about 2,900 clones, about nine tenths of them singletons. Sequencing used tumor tissue. These receptors were obtained from an adult with diffuse large B cell lymphoma.

This chain uses TRBV5-1 with TRBJ1-3; D is possibly TRBD1 (5 bases). The length of the CDR3 is 14 residues. V was clipped by 1 base and J by 2 bases, with 7 bases between them. Germline V gene sequence: CDR1 SGHRS, CDR2 YFSETQ. The DNA for the CDR3 is TGCGCCAGCAGCTTGTCGGGGGCTGGAAACACCATATATTTT. It yields the protein CASSLSGAGNTIYF.

This sequence joins TRBV4-3 and TRBJ2-7, with 12 bases aligning to TRBD2. This CDR3 spans 16 amino acids. The V and J ends lost 3 bases and 6 bases, in that order; junction bases with no gene match: 9. The germline gives CDR1 LGHNA, CDR2 YSLEER. CDR3 protein: CASSQELAGGLGEQYF. The CDR3 coding sequence is TGCGCCAGCAGCCAGGAACTAGCGGGGGGATTAGGCGAGCAGTACTTC.

V gene TRBV28 combines with J gene TRBJ1-1; D is uncertain. Trimming shortened V by 7 bases and J by 0 bases, and 6 bases separated the two germline ends. The CDR3 is 12 residues long. CDR1 is MDHEN, CDR2 SYDVKM, per germline. CDR3 protein: CASIGVNTEAFF. The CDR3 DNA sequence: TGTGCCAGCATCGGAGTGAACACTGAAGCTTTCTTT.

V is TRBV19 and J is TRBJ1-2, with D possibly TRBD1 on 6 matching bases. Germline CDR1 reads LNHDA; CDR2 reads SQIVND (reference sequence). The CDR3 has 12 amino acids. Trimming stripped 8 bases from V and 4 bases from J, with 11 bases between. The CDR3 reads CASYRVGYGYTF. The CDR3 region has the DNA TGTGCCAGTTACAGGGTCGGCTATGGCTACACCTTC.

This chain connects TRBV5-5 to TRBJ1-3, with TRBD1 matching over 7 bases. From germline, CDR1 is SGHKS and CDR2 YYEKEE (reference sequence). This CDR3 contains 16 residues. With V trimmed by 4 bases and J by 1 base, 8 bases remained unmatched. Written as DNA, the CDR3 is TGTGCCAGCAGCATTCGGACAGGCGGGTCTGGAAACACCATATATTTT. As protein: CASSIRTGGSGNTIYF.

The chain combines TRBV27 with TRBJ2-7; 15 bases align to TRBD2. The CDR3 runs 17 residues. V lost 5 bases and J lost 0; bases outside the gene matches: 5. The germline V gene encodes CDR1 MNHEY and CDR2 SMNVEV (reference sequence). In DNA, the CDR3 is TGTGCCAGCAGTACCGGACTAGCGGGAGGGCCCTCCTACGAGCAGTACTTC. Amino acids: CASSTGLAGGPSYEQYF.

This clone occurred a few times. The V call is TRBV11-2, the J call TRBJ1-1, with a tentative D call TRBD1 (6 bases). V lost 2 bases to trimming and J lost 4 bases, with 8 bases between them. CDR1 is SGHAT, CDR2 FQNNGV, per germline. This CDR3 spans 13 amino acids. The CDR3 loop reads CASSLNRATEAFF. The DNA of the CDR3 is TGTGCCAGCAGCTTAAACAGGGCCACTGAAGCTTTCTTT.

The gene calls are TRBV7-2 and TRBJ2-6; TRBD1 matches at 7 bases. CDR1 SGHTA and CDR2 FQGNSA come from the germline V gene. The CDR3 is made up of 16 amino acids. The V gene end was trimmed by 1 base and the J gene end by 4 bases; junction bases not matched to a gene: 4. The CDR3 DNA reads as TGTGCCAGCAGCTTAGTAGGGGGCTCAGGGGCCAACGTCCTGACTTTC. It specifies CASSLVGGSGANVLTF.

The chain employs TRBV6-1 and TRBJ2-1, with 8 positions matching TRBD1. J gave up 3 bases and V 6 bases, and 7 bases lay outside the gene matches. Per the germline V gene, CDR1 is MNHNS and CDR2 is SASEGT. The CDR3 is 15 residues long. The CDR3 spells CASSIGQGGYNEQFF. The CDR3 nucleotides are TGTGCCAGCAGCATCGGACAGGGAGGCTACAATGAGCAGTTCTTC.

This rearrangement joins TRBV19 to TRBJ1-5; TRBD1 might be the D (6 bases). The length of the CDR3 is 15 residues. Trimming stripped 2 bases from V and 4 bases from J, with 12 bases between. Germline assignment: CDR1 LNHDA and CDR2 SQIVND (reference sequence). Written as DNA, the CDR3 is TGTGCCAGTAGTATACAGGGGTTGGAGAATCAGCCCCAGCATTTT. It is translated as CASSIQGLENQPQHF.

The rearrangement joins TRBV10-3 to TRBJ1-2, with D possibly matching TRBD1 (6 bases). Germline assignment: CDR1 ENHRY and CDR2 SYGVKD. The germline V and J ends were trimmed by 3 bases and 1 base, with 12 bases remaining between them. This CDR3 region has 15 residues. As DNA, the CDR3 is TGTGCCATCAGTGACAGGGCAGGGGTTAACTATGGCTACACCTTC. Translation: CAISDRAGVNYGYTF.

The J gene is TRBJ1-5, the V gene TRBV6-5; 9 bases map to TRBD1. Germline lookup yields CDR1 MNHEY and CDR2 SVGAGI. V lost 5 bases, J lost 11 bases, and 13 bases stayed unmatched. The CDR3 extends over 15 amino acids. CDR3 protein: CASSGGQGRVATQHF. In nucleotides, the CDR3 is TGTGCCAGCAGTGGGGGACAGGGAAGGGTAGCGACCCAGCATTTT.

This clone was counted once. V is TRBV18 and J is TRBJ1-1; possibly TRBD1 for D (6 bases). V lost 6 bases, J lost 3 bases, and 11 bases lay in between. The CDR3 loop spans 13 amino acids. Per germline, CDR1 KGHSH and CDR2 LQKENI. The CDR3 coding sequence is TGTGCCAGCTCCGGACAGCGGTACACTGAAGCTTTCTTT. It specifies CASSGQRYTEAFF.

The chain couples TRBV5-1 to TRBJ1-1; 7 bases line up with TRBD1. In germline, CDR1 is SGHRS, CDR2 YFSETQ. V gave up 3 bases and J gave up 2 bases; unmatched junction bases: 7. The CDR3 has 15 residues. The CDR3 sequence is CASSSRGRPNTEAFF. In DNA form, the CDR3 reads TGCGCCAGCAGCTCAAGGGGGCGGCCTAACACTGAAGCTTTCTTT.

The chain has TRBV2 and TRBJ1-1; D is unresolved. Trimming removed 4 bases at V and 12 bases at J, with 12 bases between. The CDR3 has 11 amino acids. CDR1 is SNHLY, CDR2 FYNNEI, per germline. As DNA, the CDR3 is TGTGCCAGCAGTGGTGGAGAGGAACCTTTCTTT. As protein: CASSGGEEPFF.

V gene TRBV11-2 combines with J gene TRBJ1-1; no reliable D call. V was trimmed by 3 bases and J by 0 bases, leaving 8 bases between them. CDR1 and CDR2 from the germline V gene are SGHAT and FQNNGV. The CDR3 runs to 14 residues. In nucleotides, the CDR3 is TGTGCCAGCAGCTTTAACAGCATGAACACTGAAGCTTTCTTT. Residues: CASSFNSMNTEAFF.

V and J are TRBV28 and TRBJ1-2, with 9 bases fitting TRBD1. The V gene end was trimmed by 6 bases and the J gene end by 4 bases; junction bases not matched to a gene: 6. The CDR3 has 14 amino acids. Looked up from germline, CDR1 is MDHEN and CDR2 is SYDVKM. CDR3 amino acids: CASRRTGGAYGYTF. CDR3 DNA: TGTGCCAGCAGACGTACAGGGGGCGCCTATGGCTACACCTTC.

The chain recombines TRBV30 with TRBJ1-1; 10 nucleotides align to TRBD1. Germline CDR1 reads GTSNPN; CDR2 reads SVGIG (reference sequence). The CDR3 consists of 14 residues. V dropped 1 base and J dropped 5; count of bases not matched to a gene: 4. The CDR3 sequence is CAWSGQGAWTEAFF. The CDR3 bases are TGTGCCTGGAGTGGACAGGGGGCATGGACTGAAGCTTTCTTT. Together with reference TRBV30 and TRBJ1-1, the CDR3 gives the full variable domain: SQTIHQWPATLVQPVGSPLSLECTVEGTSNPNLYWYRQAAGRGLQLLFYSVGIGQISSEVPQNLSASRPQDRQFILSSKKLLLSDSGFYLCAWSGQGAWTEAFFGQGTRLTVV.

The chain has TRBV10-3 and TRBJ2-7; 9 positions agree with TRBD2. Per germline, CDR1 ENHRY and CDR2 SYGVKD. V trimming: 6 bases; J trimming: 0 bases; junction bases outside the gene matches: 15. The CDR3 contains 18 residues. The CDR3 sequence: CAISPRDYLAGASYEQYF. The CDR3 region has the DNA TGTGCCATCAGCCCCAGGGACTATTTAGCGGGGGCCTCCTACGAGCAGTACTTC.

This clone has only one observation. V is TRBV2 and J is TRBJ1-2, with D possibly matching TRBD1 (5 bases). The CDR3 length is 12 residues. In germline, CDR1 is SNHLY, CDR2 FYNNEI. V dropped 5 bases and J dropped 5 bases, with 9 bases sitting between them. DNA for the CDR3: TGTGCCAGCAGTAACCAGGGTTATGGCTACACCTTC. Its translation: CASSNQGYGYTF. The full variable domain, completed using reference TRBV2 and TRBJ1-2, is EPEVTQTPSHQVTQMGQEVILRCVPISNHLYFYWYRQILGQKVEFLVSFYNNEISEKSEIFDDQFSVERPDGSNFTLKIRSTKLEDSAMYFCASSNQGYGYTFGSGTRLTVV.

The V and J genes are TRBV29-1 and TRBJ1-2, with D possibly being TRBD1 (5 bases). V dropped 5 bases and J dropped 5 bases, with 21 bases sitting between them. The germline gives CDR1 SQVTM, CDR2 ANQGSEA. This CDR3 has 15 residues. The CDR3 sequence is CSVFPGGGRGYGYTF. In DNA form, the CDR3 reads TGCAGCGTTTTCCCGGGGGGGGGTAGAGGATATGGCTACACCTTC.